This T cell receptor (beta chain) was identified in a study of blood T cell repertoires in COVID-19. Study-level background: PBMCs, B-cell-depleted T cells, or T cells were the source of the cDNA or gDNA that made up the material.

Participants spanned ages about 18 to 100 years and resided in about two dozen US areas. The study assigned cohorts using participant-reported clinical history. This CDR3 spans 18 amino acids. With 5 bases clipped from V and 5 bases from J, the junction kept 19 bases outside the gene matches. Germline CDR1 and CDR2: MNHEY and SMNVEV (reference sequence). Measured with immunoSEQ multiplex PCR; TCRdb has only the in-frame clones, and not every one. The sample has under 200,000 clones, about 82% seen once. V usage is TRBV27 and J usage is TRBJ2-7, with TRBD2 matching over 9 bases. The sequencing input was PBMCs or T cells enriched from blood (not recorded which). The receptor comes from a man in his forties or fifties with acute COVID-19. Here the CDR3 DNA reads TGTGCCAGCAGTCACATTCCTCCGGCGGGAGGGCTGAGGGACGAGCAGTACTTC. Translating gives CASSHIPPAGGLRDEQYF.